This T cell receptor beta chain stems from a study of blood T cells in healthy people across ages. Turning to this clonotype: Its antigen remains unidentified.

Germline V lookup: CDR1 KGHDR, CDR2 SFDVKD. CDR3 length: 17 residues. Trimming shortened V by 3 bases and J by 4 bases, and 18 bases separated the two germline ends. A second PCR, run for about 6 to 12 cycles, used a sample-barcoded 5' primer plus a J-beta primer mix. A template-switch adaptor with 12 random nucleotides tagged each cDNA molecule. TCRdb ran MiXCR on the 5' RACE reads and lists one entry per CDR3 protein. The table includes just over 1 million distinct CDR3 sequences, 35% to 55% detected once. Donors each provided about 9.5 milliliters of peripheral blood. The study's findings and limits: Fewer expanded clones and more diversity marked long-lived versus aged donors. Observed TCR beta diversity showed a strong correlation with the percentage of naive T cells as measured by flow cytometry.

The sequenced sample consisted of blood. The V gene is TRBV24-1, the J gene TRBJ2-1; TRBD2 is a possible D gene (7 bases). This TCR came from a woman aged 55-75 years in good health. The CDR3 protein is CATSDRGGGGRYNEQFF. CDR3 coding DNA: TGTGCCACCAGTGATAGGGGGGGAGGGGGACGGTACAATGAGCAGTTCTTC.